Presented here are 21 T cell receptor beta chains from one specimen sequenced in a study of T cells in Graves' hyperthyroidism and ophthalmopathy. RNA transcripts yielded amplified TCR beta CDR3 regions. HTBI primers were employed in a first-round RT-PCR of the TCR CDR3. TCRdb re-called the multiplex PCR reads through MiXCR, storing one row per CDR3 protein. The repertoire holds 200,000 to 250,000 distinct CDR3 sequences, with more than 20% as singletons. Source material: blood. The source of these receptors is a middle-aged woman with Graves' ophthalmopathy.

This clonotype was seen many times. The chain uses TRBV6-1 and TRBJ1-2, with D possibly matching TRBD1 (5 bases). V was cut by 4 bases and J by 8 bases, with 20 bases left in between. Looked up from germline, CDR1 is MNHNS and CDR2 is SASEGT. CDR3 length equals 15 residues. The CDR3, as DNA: TGTGCCAGCAGTGTAAGTGAGGACGGGGCTACGGGCTACACCTTC. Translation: CASSVSEDGATGYTF.

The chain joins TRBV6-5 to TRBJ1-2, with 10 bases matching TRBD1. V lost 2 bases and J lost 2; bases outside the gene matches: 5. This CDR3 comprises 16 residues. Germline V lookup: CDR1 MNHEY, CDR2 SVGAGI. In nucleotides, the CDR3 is TGTGCCAGCAGTTACCCCGGGACAGGGGCGAACTATGGCTACACCTTC. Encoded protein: CASSYPGTGANYGYTF.

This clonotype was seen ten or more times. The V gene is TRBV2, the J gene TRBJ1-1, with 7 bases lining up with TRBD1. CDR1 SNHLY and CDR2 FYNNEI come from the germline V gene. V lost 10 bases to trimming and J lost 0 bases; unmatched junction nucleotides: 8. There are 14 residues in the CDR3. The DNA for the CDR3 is TGTGCCAAAGCCGGGACAGACTTGAACACTGAAGCTTTCTTT. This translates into CAKAGTDLNTEAFF.

The CDR3 sequence: CASSDWVNTEAFF. The CDR3 nucleotides are TGTGCCAGCAGTGACTGGGTCAACACTGAAGCTTTCTTT. This chain links TRBV25-1 with TRBJ1-1; D call uncertain. V gave up 3 bases and J gave up 2 bases, with 7 bases separating them. This CDR3 has 13 amino acids. The germline V gene encodes CDR1 MGHDK and CDR2 SYGVNS. The full variable domain, its missing parts supplied by reference TRBV25-1 and TRBJ1-1, is EADIYQTPRYLVIGTGKKITLECSQTMGHDKMYWYQQDPGMELHLIHYSYGVNSTEKGDLSSESTVSRIRTEHFPLTLESARPSHTSQYLCASSDWVNTEAFFGQGTRLTVV.

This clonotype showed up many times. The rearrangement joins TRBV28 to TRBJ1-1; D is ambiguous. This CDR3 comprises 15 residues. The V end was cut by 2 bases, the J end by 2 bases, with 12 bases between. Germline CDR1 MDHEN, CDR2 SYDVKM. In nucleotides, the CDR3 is TGTGCCAGCAGTTTACGGGCCAGCATAAACACTGAAGCTTTCTTT. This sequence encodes CASSLRASINTEAFF.

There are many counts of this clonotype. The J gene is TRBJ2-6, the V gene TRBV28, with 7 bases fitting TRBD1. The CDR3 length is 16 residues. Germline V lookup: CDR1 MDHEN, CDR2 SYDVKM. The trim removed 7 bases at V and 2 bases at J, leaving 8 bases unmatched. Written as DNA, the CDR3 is TGTGCCAGCACCCTGACAGGGAAGGCTGGGGCCAACGTCCTGACTTTC. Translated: CASTLTGKAGANVLTF.

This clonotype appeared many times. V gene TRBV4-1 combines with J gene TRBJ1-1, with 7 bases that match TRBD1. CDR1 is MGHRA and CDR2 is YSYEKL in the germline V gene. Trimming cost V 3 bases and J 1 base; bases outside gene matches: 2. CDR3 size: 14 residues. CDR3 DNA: TGCGCCAGCAGCCACGACAGGGCGAACACTGAAGCTTTCTTT. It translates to CASSHDRANTEAFF.

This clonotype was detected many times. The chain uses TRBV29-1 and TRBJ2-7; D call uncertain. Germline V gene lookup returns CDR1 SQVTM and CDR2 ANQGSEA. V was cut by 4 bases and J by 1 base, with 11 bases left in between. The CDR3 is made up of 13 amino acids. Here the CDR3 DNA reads TGCAGCGTTGTATCGGCAGTATCCTACGAGCAGTACTTC. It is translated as CSVVSAVSYEQYF.

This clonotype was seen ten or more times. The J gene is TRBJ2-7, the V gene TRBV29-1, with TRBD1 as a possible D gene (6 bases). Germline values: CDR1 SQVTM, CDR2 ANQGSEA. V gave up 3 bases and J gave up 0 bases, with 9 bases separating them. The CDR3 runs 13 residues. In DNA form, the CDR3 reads TGCAGCGTTGAGACAGGCGCCTCCTACGAGCAGTACTTC. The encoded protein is CSVETGASYEQYF.

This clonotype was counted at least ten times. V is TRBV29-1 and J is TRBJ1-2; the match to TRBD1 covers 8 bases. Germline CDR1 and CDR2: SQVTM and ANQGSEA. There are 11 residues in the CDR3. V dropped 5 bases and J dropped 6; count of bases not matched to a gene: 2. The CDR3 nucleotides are TGCAGCGTTTGGACAGGGCATGGCTACACCTTC. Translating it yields CSVWTGHGYTF.

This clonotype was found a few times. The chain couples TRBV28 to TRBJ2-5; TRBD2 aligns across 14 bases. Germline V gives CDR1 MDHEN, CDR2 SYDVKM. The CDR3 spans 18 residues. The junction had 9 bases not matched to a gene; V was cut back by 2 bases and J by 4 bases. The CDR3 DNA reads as TGTGCCAGCAGTTTACCGAAGACTAGCGGGAGGGCCGGAGAGACCCAGTACTTC. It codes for CASSLPKTSGRAGETQYF.

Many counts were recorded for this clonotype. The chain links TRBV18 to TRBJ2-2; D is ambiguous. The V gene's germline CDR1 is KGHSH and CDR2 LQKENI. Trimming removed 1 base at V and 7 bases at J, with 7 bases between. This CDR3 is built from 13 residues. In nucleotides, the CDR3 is TGTGCCAGCTCACCACGGTTTGACGGGGAGCTGTTTTTT. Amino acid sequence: CASSPRFDGELFF.

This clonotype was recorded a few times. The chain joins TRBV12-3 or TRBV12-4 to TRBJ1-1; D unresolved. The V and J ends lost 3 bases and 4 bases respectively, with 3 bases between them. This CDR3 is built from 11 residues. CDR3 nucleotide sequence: TGTGCCAGCAGTTTGCCCACTGAAGCTTTCTTT. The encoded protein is CASSLPTEAFF.

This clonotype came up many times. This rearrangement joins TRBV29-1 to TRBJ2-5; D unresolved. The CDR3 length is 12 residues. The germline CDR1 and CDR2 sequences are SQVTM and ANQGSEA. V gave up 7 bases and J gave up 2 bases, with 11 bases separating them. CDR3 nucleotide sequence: TGCAGCGCGGCAAGGGTACAAGAGACCCAGTACTTC. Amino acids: CSAARVQETQYF. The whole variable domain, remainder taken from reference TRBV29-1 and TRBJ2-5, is SAVISQKPSRDICQRGTSLTIQCQVDSQVTMMFWYRQQPGQSLTLIATANQGSEATYESGFVIDKFPISRPNLTFSTLTVSNMSPEDSSIYLCSAARVQETQYFGPGTRLLVL.

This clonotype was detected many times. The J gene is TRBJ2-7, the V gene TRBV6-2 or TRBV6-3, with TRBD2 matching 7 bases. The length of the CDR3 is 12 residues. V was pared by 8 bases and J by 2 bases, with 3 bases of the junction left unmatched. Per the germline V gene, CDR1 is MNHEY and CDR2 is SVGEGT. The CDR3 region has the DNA TGTGCCAGCGGGACTAAGCCCTACGAGCAGTACTTC. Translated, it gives CASGTKPYEQYF.

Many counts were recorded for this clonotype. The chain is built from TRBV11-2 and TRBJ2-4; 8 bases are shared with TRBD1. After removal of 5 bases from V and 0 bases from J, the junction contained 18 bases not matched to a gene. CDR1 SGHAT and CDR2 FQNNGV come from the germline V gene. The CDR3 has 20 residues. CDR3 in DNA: TGTGCCAGCAGCCTACCACACAGGGGGAATCATGGTCAAGCCAAAAACATTCAGTACTTC. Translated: CASSLPHRGNHGQAKNIQYF.

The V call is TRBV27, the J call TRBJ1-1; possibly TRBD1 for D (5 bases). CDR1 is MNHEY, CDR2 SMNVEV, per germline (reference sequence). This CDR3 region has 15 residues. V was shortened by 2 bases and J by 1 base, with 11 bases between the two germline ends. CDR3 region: CASSLGRDRNTEAFF. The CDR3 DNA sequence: TGTGCCAGCAGTTTAGGCCGAGACAGGAACACTGAAGCTTTCTTT.

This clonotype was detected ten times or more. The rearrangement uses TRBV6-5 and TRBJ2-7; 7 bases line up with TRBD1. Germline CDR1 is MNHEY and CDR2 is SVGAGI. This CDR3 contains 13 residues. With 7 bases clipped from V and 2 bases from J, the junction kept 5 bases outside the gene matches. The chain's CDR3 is CASTRDRAYEQYF. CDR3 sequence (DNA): TGTGCCAGCACAAGGGACAGAGCCTACGAGCAGTACTTC.

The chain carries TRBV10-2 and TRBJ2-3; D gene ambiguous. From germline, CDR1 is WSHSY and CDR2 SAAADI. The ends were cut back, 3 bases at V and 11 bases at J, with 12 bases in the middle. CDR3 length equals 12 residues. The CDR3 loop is CASSDIGGWQYF. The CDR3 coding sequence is TGCGCCAGCAGTGACATAGGCGGTTGGCAGTATTTT.

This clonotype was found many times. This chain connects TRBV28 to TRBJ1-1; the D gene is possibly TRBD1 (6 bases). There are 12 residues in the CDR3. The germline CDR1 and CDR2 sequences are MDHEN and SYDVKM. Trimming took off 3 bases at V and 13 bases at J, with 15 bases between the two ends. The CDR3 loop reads CASSLRTGTGFF. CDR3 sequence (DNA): TGTGCCAGCAGTTTGCGCACAGGGACGGGTTTCTTT.

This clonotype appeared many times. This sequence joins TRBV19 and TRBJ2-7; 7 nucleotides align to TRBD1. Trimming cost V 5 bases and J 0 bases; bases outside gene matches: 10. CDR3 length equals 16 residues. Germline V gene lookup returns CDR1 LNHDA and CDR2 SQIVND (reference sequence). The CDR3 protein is CASSPTGTVGSYEQYF. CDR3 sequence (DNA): TGTGCCAGTAGTCCCACCGGGACAGTCGGCTCCTACGAGCAGTACTTC.